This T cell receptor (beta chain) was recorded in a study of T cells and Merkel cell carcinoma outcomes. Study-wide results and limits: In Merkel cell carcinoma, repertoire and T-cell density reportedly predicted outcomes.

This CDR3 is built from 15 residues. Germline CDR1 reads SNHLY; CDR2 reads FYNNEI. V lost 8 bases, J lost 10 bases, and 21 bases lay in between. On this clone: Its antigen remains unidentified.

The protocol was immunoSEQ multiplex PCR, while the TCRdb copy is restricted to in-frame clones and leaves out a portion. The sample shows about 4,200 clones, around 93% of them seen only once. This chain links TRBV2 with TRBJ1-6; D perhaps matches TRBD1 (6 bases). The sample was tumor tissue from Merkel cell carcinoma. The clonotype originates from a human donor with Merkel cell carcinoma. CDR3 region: CASGGGAGRESPLHF. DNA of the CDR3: TGTGCCAGCGGAGGGGGGGCAGGGAGGGAATCACCCCTCCACTTT.